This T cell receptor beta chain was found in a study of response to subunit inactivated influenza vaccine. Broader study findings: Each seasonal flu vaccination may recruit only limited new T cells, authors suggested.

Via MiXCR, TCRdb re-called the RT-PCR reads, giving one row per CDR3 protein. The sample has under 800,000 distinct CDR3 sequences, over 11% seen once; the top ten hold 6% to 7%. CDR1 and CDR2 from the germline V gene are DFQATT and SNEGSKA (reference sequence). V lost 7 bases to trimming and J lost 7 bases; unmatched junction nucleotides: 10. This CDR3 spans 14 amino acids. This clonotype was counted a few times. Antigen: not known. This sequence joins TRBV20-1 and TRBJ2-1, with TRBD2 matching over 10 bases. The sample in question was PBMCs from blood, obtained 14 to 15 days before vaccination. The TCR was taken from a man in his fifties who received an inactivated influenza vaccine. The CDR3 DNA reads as TGCAGTGTCCCTAAGCGGGAGGGCCGTAATGAGCAGTTCTTC. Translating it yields CSVPKREGRNEQFF.